This T cell receptor (beta chain) originates from a study of T-cell memory formation after mild COVID-19. Background on the study: In these data, TCR clusters were largely donor specific.

One entry per CDR3 protein, called by TCRdb with MiXCR from the 5' RACE reads. This sample yields some 490,000 distinct CDR3 sequences, of which 15% to 20% are seen a single time; 9% to 15% belongs to the top ten. The TCR originated in an adult woman who had mild COVID-19 (a few samples of this study predate the infection). Cell type and time point are not known. Sequences were obtained from PBMCs or a T cell subset sorted from them (not recorded which).

The CDR3 DNA sequence: TGTGCCACCTCTCCGGGGGAAAGCTCTGGGGCCAACGTCCTGACTTTC. Translation gives CATSPGESSGANVLTF. The V gene is TRBV24-1, the J gene TRBJ2-6; a possible D gene is TRBD2 (6 bases). The CDR3 has 16 amino acids. The germline CDR1 and CDR2 sequences are KGHDR and SFDVKD. Trimming took 9 bases from V and 0 from J, leaving 14 bases between them.